The clone carrying this TCR beta chain turned up a few times. The antigen remains unidentified. These data belong to a study of T cells in localized non-small cell lung cancer. Study-wide findings and caveats: Patients showing higher blood T cell density tended to see longer overall survival. Of the top 100 tumor clones, median around 60 were in adjacent lung, approximately 28 among its top 100. Without multi-region sequencing, intratumor heterogeneity could not be excluded. Peak T cell clonality was found in uninvolved adjacent lung, exceeding tumor.

There are 14 residues in the CDR3. Trimming removed 9 bases from V and 6 bases from J; junction bases left unmatched: 11. The germline V gene encodes CDR1 LNHDA and CDR2 SQIVND (reference sequence). Profiling relied on immunoSEQ multiplex PCR, and the TCRdb table lists in-frame clones only, not all of them. The repertoire holds some 3,700 clones, with 20% to 25% as singletons. The TCR sequence derives from a woman aged 35 to 75 with stage I lung adenocarcinoma. Material: lung tumor tissue, obtained before any cancer treatment. This chain joins TRBV19 and TRBJ1-5, with TRBD1 matching over 7 bases. CDR3 nucleotides: TGTGCCAGCGAAACCTACAGGGGCGGTCAGCCCCAGCATTTT. The encoded protein is CASETYRGGQPQHF.